This T cell receptor (beta chain) derives from a study of OX40 agonist ivuxolimab in advanced cancers. Turning to the study itself: Hepatocellular carcinoma, melanoma, renal cell or head and neck cancer was diagnosed in the dose-escalation patients.

In regard to this clone: What it binds is not known.

Germline CDR1 is GTSNPN and CDR2 is SVGIG (reference sequence). The V end lost 2 bases, the J end lost 6 bases, and 11 bases lay between the germline ends. This CDR3 is built from 13 residues. Study-wide findings and caveats: Among T cells, CD8+ cells averaged more expanded clones than CD4+ cells. Doses of 0.1 to 3.0 mg/kg were accompanied by clonal expansion of CD4+ and CD8+ blood T cells by week 6.

The data were produced by immunoSEQ multiplex PCR, yet TCRdb's version contains in-frame clones alone and is incomplete. The table records nearly 110,000 clones, around nine tenths of them present only once. The source is an adult with an advanced solid tumor such as melanoma, head and neck, liver or kidney cancer. Here the sequenced sample was CD4+ or CD8+ T cells sorted from blood, taken in a trial of the OX40 agonist ivuxolimab. This chain connects TRBV30 to TRBJ2-4; TRBD2 is a possible D gene (5 bases). The CDR3 DNA follows: TGTGCCTGGAGTACGGGAATTGGAAACATTCAGTACTTC. Amino acid sequence: CAWSTGIGNIQYF.